Reported below is one T cell receptor beta chain. As yet, its antigen is unknown. The data were obtained in a study of beta chain features in type 1 diabetes. Study findings and constraints: Fewer insertions but more deletions were seen at VDJ junctions in type 1 diabetes patients. Shorter TCRB CDR3s, moderately but significantly so, marked every one of the four CD4+ subsets in Type 1 diabetes patients.

The purity of all sorted populations exceeded 98%. Reverse transcription of all isolated RNA meant that expressed TCRB transcripts were sequenced. The data were produced by immunoSEQ multiplex PCR, yet TCRdb's version contains in-frame clones alone and is incomplete. The table includes approximately 600,000 clones, around an eighth detected once. V gave up 0 bases and J gave up 1 base; unmatched junction bases: 2. The length of the CDR3 is 16 residues. Germline-derived CDR1 and CDR2 are SGHTA and FQGNSA. This chain connects TRBV7-2 to TRBJ2-7; TRBD1 matches at 11 bases. The specimen was naive CD4+ T cells from blood. This receptor was taken from a man younger than 45 with type 1 diabetes. The CDR3 reads CASSLAGTGGSYEQYF. The CDR3 nucleotides are TGTGCCAGCAGCTTAGCAGGGACAGGGGGGTCCTACGAGCAGTACTTC.